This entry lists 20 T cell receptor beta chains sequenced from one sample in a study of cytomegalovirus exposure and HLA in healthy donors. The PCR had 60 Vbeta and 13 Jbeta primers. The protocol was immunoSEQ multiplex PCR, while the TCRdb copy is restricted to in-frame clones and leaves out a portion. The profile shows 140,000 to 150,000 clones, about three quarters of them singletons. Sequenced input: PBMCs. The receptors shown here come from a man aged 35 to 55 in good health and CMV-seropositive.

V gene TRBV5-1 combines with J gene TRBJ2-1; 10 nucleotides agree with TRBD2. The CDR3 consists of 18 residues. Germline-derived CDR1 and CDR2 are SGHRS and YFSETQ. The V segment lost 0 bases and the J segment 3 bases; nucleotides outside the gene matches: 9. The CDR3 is CASSLAPGLAGDYNEQFF. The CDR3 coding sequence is TGCGCCAGCAGCTTGGCCCCGGGGCTAGCGGGGGACTACAATGAGCAGTTCTTC. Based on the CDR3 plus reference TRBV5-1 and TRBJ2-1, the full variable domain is KAGVTQTPRYLIKTRGQQVTLSCSPISGHRSVSWYQQTPGQGLQFLFEYFSETQRNKGNFPGRFSGRQFSNSRSEMNVSTLELGDSALYLCASSLAPGLAGDYNEQFFGPGTRLTVL.

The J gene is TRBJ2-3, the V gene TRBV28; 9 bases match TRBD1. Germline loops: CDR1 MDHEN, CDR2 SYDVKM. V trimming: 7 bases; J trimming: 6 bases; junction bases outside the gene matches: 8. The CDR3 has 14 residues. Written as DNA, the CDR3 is TGTGCCAGCATCCCGGGACAGGGAGCGGATACGCAGTATTTT. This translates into CASIPGQGADTQYF.

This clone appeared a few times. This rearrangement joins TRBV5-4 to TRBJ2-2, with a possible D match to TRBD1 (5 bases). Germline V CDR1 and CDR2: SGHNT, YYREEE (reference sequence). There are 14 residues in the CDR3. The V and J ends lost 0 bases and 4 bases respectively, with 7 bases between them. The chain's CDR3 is CASSLEGITGELFF. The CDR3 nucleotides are TGTGCCAGCAGCTTGGAGGGGATCACCGGGGAGCTGTTTTTT.

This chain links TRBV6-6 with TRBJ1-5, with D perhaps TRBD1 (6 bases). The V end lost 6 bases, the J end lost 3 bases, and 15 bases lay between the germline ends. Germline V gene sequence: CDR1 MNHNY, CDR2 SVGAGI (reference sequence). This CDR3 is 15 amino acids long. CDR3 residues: CASSRGQQDNQPQHF. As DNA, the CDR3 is TGTGCCAGCAGCCGCGGACAGCAGGACAATCAGCCCCAGCATTTT.

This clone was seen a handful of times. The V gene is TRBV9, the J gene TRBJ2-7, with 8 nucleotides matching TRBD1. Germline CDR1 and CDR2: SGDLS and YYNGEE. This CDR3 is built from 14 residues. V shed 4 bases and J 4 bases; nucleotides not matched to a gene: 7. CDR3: CASSKTRGPYEQYF. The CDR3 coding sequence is TGTGCCAGCAGCAAGACCAGGGGGCCGTACGAGCAGTACTTC. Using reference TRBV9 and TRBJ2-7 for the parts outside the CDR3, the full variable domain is DSGVTQTPKHLITATGQRVTLRCSPRSGDLSVYWYQQSLDQGLQFLIQYYNGEERAKGNILERFSAQQFPDLHSELNLSSLELGDSALYFCASSKTRGPYEQYFGPGTRLTVT.

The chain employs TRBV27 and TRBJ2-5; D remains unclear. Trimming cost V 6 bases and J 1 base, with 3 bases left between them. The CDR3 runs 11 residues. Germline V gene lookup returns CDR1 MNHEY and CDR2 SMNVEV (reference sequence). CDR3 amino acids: CASSFQETQYF. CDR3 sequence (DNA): TGTGCCAGCAGCTTCCAAGAGACCCAGTACTTC.

The CDR3 sequence is CASSLVVPSSSYNEQFF. CDR3 DNA sequence: TGCGCCAGCAGCTTAGTAGTACCCTCGAGCTCCTACAATGAGCAGTTCTTC. This sequence joins TRBV5-1 and TRBJ2-1, with D hard to call. V lost 2 bases and J 0 bases, leaving 15 bases between the germline ends. The germline gives CDR1 SGHRS, CDR2 YFSETQ. This CDR3 is built from 17 residues.

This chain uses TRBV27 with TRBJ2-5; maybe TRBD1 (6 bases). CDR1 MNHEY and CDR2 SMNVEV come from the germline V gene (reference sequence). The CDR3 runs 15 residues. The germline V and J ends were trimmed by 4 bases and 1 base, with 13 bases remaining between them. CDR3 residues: CASSSLDRTQETQYF. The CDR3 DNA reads TGTGCCAGCAGTTCCCTTGACAGGACCCAAGAGACCCAGTACTTC.

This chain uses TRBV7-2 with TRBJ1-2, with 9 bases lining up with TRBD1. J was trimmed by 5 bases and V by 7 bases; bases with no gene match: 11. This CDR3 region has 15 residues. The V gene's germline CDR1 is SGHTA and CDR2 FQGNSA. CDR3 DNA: TGTGCCAGCACCCAAGATTCGACAGGGGGGTATGGCTACACCTTC. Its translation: CASTQDSTGGYGYTF.

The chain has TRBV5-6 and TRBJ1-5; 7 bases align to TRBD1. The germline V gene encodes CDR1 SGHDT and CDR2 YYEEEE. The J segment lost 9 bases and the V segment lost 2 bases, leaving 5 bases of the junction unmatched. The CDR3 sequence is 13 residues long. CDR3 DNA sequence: TGTGCCAGCAGCTTACAGGGGACGCGGCCCCAGCATTTT. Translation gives CASSLQGTRPQHF.

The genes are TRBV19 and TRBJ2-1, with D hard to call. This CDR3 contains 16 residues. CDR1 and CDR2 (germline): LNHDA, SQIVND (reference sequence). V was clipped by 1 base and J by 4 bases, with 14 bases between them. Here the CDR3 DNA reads TGTGCCAGTAGTATAGTCAACCTGCGGTATTACAATGAGCAGTTCTTC. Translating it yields CASSIVNLRYYNEQFF.

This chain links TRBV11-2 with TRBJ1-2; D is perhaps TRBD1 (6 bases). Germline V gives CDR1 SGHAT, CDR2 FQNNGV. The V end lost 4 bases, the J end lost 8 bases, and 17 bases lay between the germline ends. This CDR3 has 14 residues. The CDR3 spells CASSSAGGHRGYTF. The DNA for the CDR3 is TGTGCCAGCAGCTCAGCGGGGGGGCACCGGGGCTACACCTTC. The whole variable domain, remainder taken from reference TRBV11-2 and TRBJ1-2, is EAGVAQSPRYKIIEKRQSVAFWCNPISGHATLYWYQQILGQGPKLLIQFQNNGVVDDSQLPKDRFSAERLKGVDSTLKIQPAKLEDSAVYLCASSSAGGHRGYTFGSGTRLTVV.

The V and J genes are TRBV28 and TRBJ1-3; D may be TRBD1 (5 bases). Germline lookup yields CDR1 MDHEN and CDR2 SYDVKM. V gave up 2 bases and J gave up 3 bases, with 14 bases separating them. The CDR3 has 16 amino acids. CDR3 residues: CASSLIGQGGGNTIYF. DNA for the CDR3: TGTGCCAGCAGTTTAATCGGGCAGGGAGGTGGAAACACCATATATTTT.

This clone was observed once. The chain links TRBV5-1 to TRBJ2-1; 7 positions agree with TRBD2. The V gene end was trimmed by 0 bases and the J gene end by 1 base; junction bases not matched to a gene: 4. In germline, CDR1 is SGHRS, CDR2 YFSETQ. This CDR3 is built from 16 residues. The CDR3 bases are TGCGCCAGCAGCTTGGGCGGGAGTGGGTCCTACAATGAGCAGTTCTTC. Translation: CASSLGGSGSYNEQFF.

The CDR3 DNA sequence: TGCGCCAGCAGCCCACTGCAGGGGATGAACACTGAAGCTTTCTTT. Translated, it gives CASSPLQGMNTEAFF. The chain combines TRBV4-1 with TRBJ1-1, with D perhaps matching TRBD1 (6 bases). Germline V lookup: CDR1 MGHRA, CDR2 YSYEKL. Trimming removed 4 bases from V and 0 bases from J, with 12 bases in between. This CDR3 is 15 amino acids long.

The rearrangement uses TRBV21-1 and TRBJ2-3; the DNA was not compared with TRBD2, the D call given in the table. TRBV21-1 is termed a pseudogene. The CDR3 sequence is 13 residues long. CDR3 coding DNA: TGTGCCAGCAGCTTGTCCGGGGGGGGTACGCAGTATTTT. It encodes CASSLSGGGTQYF.

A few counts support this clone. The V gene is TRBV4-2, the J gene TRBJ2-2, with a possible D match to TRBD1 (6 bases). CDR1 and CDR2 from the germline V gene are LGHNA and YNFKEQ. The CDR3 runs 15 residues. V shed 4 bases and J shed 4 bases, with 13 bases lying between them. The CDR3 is CASSPPGQPTGELFF. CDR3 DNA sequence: TGTGCCAGCAGCCCCCCGGGACAACCCACCGGGGAGCTGTTTTTT.

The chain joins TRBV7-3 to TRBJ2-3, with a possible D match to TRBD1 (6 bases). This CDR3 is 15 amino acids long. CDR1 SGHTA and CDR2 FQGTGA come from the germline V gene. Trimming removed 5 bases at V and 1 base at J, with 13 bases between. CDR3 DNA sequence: TGTGCCAGCAGCCAGCTTGGGGGCGGCACAGATACGCAGTATTTT. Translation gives CASSQLGGGTDTQYF.

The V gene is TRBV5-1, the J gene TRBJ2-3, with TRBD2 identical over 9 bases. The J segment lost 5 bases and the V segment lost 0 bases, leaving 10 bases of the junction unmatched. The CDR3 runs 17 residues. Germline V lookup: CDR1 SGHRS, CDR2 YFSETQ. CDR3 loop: CASSLARLAGKQDTQYF. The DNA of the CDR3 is TGCGCCAGCAGCTTGGCCCGGCTAGCGGGAAAGCAAGATACGCAGTATTTT.

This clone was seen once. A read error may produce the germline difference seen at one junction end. DNA of the CDR3: TGTTCCAGCAGCTTACAGCAGGGTACCTACGAGCAGTACTTC. Translated, it gives CSSSLQQGTYEQYF. The chain uses TRBV7-9 and TRBJ2-5; possibly TRBD1 for D (5 bases). Near its end, the DNA agrees better with TRBJ2-7, so the J call may be wrong. The CDR3 loop spans 14 amino acids. Germline CDR1 reads SEHNR; CDR2 reads FQNEAQ (reference sequence).